The next 21 T cell receptor beta chains were all read from a single sample in a study of CD8 T cells in Susac syndrome (dated 2019 in TCRdb). The protocol used for the library was the immunoSEQ multiplex PCR assay. RNA was extracted using the RNeasy kit, and about 0.45 to 1 ug of the RNA was reverse transcribed with random hexamers. Using fastp at Q25 and MiXCR, TCRdb reprocessed the public reads and kept productive beta chains. Merged by CDR3 protein, the rows form single entries marked with the most common genes and DNA. The sample table holds around 120,000 distinct CDR3 sequences, of which 90% to 95% were seen once. The leading ten clones occupy roughly 0.088% of the sample. The sample was CD4+ T cells from PBMCs. All receptors come from a human donor with multiple sclerosis.

The chain uses TRBV10-3 and TRBJ2-1; 11 bases agree with TRBD2. Germline loops: CDR1 ENHRY, CDR2 SYGVKD. The trim removed 2 bases at V and 6 bases at J, leaving 0 bases unmatched. The CDR3 has 14 amino acids. This CDR3 is CAISELAGGNEQFF. As DNA, the CDR3 is TGTGCCATCAGTGAGCTAGCGGGGGGCAATGAGCAGTTCTTC.

This clonotype has more than one count but fewer than ten. This sequence joins TRBV3-1 and TRBJ2-7, with 10 bases that match TRBD1. After removal of 4 bases from V and 3 bases from J, the junction contained 3 bases not matched to a gene. CDR1 LGHDT and CDR2 YNNKEL come from the germline V gene (reference sequence). The CDR3 has 14 amino acids. CDR3 loop: CASSPRDRGYEQYF. The CDR3 coding sequence is TGTGCCAGCAGCCCACGGGACAGGGGCTACGAGCAGTACTTC.

The gene calls are TRBV2 and TRBJ1-2; maybe TRBD1 (6 bases). The germline gives CDR1 SNHLY, CDR2 FYNNEI. Trimming shortened V by 6 bases and J by 8 bases, and 13 bases separated the two germline ends. The CDR3 has 12 amino acids. CDR3 protein: CASRQGSWGYTF. CDR3 sequence (DNA): TGTGCCAGCAGACAGGGATCTTGGGGCTACACCTTC.

The rearrangement joins TRBV3-1 to TRBJ2-1; the D is unclear. The length of the CDR3 is 11 residues. V dropped 5 bases and J dropped 8 bases, with 7 bases sitting between them. Germline CDR1 reads LGHDT; CDR2 reads YNNKEL (reference sequence). The CDR3 region is CASSVSYEQFF. In nucleotides, the CDR3 is TGTGCCAGCAGCGTCTCGTATGAGCAGTTCTTC.

This sequence joins TRBV13 and TRBJ1-4, with a tentative D call TRBD1 (6 bases). The CDR3 contains 15 residues. CDR1 and CDR2 (germline): PRHDT, FYEKMQ (reference sequence). Trimming took off 5 bases at V and 4 bases at J, with 14 bases between the two ends. The chain's CDR3 is CASSQRRGINEKLFF. CDR3 DNA sequence: TGTGCCAGCAGCCAAAGAAGGGGGATTAATGAAAAACTGTTTTTT.

The genes are TRBV6-1 and TRBJ2-1; D is undetermined. This CDR3 has 12 residues. CDR1 and CDR2 (germline): MNHNS, SASEGT. The germline V and J ends were trimmed by 5 bases and 8 bases, with 10 bases remaining between them. Here the CDR3 reads CASSHDWDEQFF. DNA of the CDR3: TGTGCCAGCAGTCACGATTGGGATGAGCAGTTCTTC.

The chain couples TRBV7-3 to TRBJ2-1; D is perhaps TRBD1 (5 bases). From germline, CDR1 is SGHTA and CDR2 FQGTGA. The CDR3 runs 13 residues. Between the trimmed V and J ends, which lost 2 bases and 10 bases, there was a span of 12 bases. CDR3 in amino acids: CASSLQPGREQFF. The CDR3 DNA sequence: TGTGCCAGCAGCTTACAGCCAGGGCGCGAGCAGTTCTTC.

The CDR3 sequence is CASSTSLDTQYF. The CDR3 coding sequence is TGTGCCAGCAGTACTAGTCTAGATACGCAGTATTTT. V gene TRBV12-3 or TRBV12-4 combines with J gene TRBJ2-3, with D possibly matching TRBD2 (5 bases). The CDR3 totals 12 residues. Trimming removed 5 bases from V and 5 bases from J, with 8 bases in between.

The V and J genes are TRBV2 and TRBJ1-2, with D perhaps matching TRBD1 (5 bases). CDR1 and CDR2 (germline): SNHLY, FYNNEI. V was trimmed by 3 bases and J by 3 bases, leaving 11 bases between them. The length of the CDR3 is 14 residues. The CDR3 DNA reads TGTGCCAGCAGTGAGGGACCGTCCGACTATGGCTACACCTTC. This translates into CASSEGPSDYGYTF.

The rearrangement joins TRBV9 to TRBJ1-2, with D possibly matching TRBD1 (6 bases). There are 13 residues in the CDR3. Germline lookup yields CDR1 SGDLS and CDR2 YYNGEE. V was shortened by 5 bases and J by 8 bases, with 16 bases between the two germline ends. CDR3 coding DNA: TGTGCCAGCAGGGGGACATCCTTAGGGGGCTACACCTTC. Protein sequence: CASRGTSLGGYTF. The full variable domain, completed using reference TRBV9 and TRBJ1-2, is DSGVTQTPKHLITATGQRVTLRCSPRSGDLSVYWYQQSLDQGLQFLIQYYNGEERAKGNILERFSAQQFPDLHSELNLSSLELGDSALYFCASRGTSLGGYTFGSGTRLTVV.

This chain uses TRBV7-3 with TRBJ2-5; D assignment may be TRBD1 or TRBD2 (5 bases each). The germline V and J ends were trimmed by 2 bases and 1 base, with 8 bases remaining between them. CDR1 SGHTA and CDR2 FQGTGA come from the germline V gene. There are 14 residues in the CDR3. The DNA of the CDR3 is TGTGCCAGCAGCTTATTTGGGACCCAAGAGACCCAGTACTTC. As protein: CASSLFGTQETQYF.

The J gene is TRBJ1-4, the V gene TRBV30; D is ambiguous. The V gene lost 3 bases and the J gene lost 10 bases, with 18 bases spanning the gap. This CDR3 region has 14 residues. Germline V gene sequence: CDR1 GTSNPN, CDR2 SVGIG (reference sequence). CDR3 residues: CAWRDPAEISKLFF. As DNA, the CDR3 is TGTGCCTGGAGAGACCCCGCGGAGATTTCAAAACTGTTTTTT.

V is TRBV11-2 and J is TRBJ2-6; D gene unclear. The germline V gene encodes CDR1 SGHAT and CDR2 FQNNGV. CDR3 size: 18 residues. The ends were cut back, 1 base at V and 0 bases at J, with 13 bases in the middle. The CDR3 sequence is CASSLGPGPLSGANVLTF. The CDR3 region has the DNA TGTGCCAGCAGCTTAGGTCCAGGACCCCTCTCTGGGGCCAACGTCCTGACTTTC. The whole variable domain, remainder taken from reference TRBV11-2 and TRBJ2-6, is EAGVAQSPRYKIIEKRQSVAFWCNPISGHATLYWYQQILGQGPKLLIQFQNNGVVDDSQLPKDRFSAERLKGVDSTLKIQPAKLEDSAVYLCASSLGPGPLSGANVLTFGAGSRLTVL.

This chain joins TRBV29-1 and TRBJ2-2, with 9 bases that match TRBD1. With 6 bases clipped from V and 6 bases from J, the junction kept 8 bases outside the gene matches. Germline V gene lookup returns CDR1 SQVTM and CDR2 ANQGSEA. This CDR3 has 14 amino acids. The CDR3 coding sequence is TGCAGCGTCCAAACAGGGGGCTTCGCCGGGGAGCTGTTTTTT. This gives the protein CSVQTGGFAGELFF.

Only one count was recorded for this clonotype. The CDR3 region is CASSQFAGSGVTGELFF. The CDR3 DNA reads as TGCGCCAGCAGCCAATTTGCTGGTAGCGGGGTCACCGGGGAGCTGTTTTTT. The rearrangement joins TRBV4-1 to TRBJ2-2; 8 nucleotides agree with TRBD2. Germline trimming cut 2 bases from V and 4 bases from J; bases unmatched to any gene: 9. Germline CDR1 and CDR2: MGHRA and YSYEKL. The CDR3 consists of 17 residues.

The V gene is TRBV7-2, the J gene TRBJ2-7, with TRBD1 matching over 7 bases. There are 13 residues in the CDR3. V trimming: 5 bases; J trimming: 3 bases; junction bases outside the gene matches: 4. CDR1 SGHTA and CDR2 FQGNSA come from the germline V gene. The CDR3 spells CASSGQVDYEQYF. The CDR3 DNA follows: TGTGCCAGCAGCGGACAGGTTGACTACGAGCAGTACTTC.

CDR3 protein: CAWTFSSSYNSPLHF. The CDR3, as DNA: TGTGCCTGGACGTTCTCGAGCTCCTATAATTCACCCCTCCACTTT. This rearrangement joins TRBV30 to TRBJ1-6; D remains ambiguous. The germline V gene has CDR1 GTSNPN and CDR2 SVGIG (reference sequence). V lost 4 bases and J 0 bases, leaving 10 bases between the germline ends. The CDR3 loop spans 15 amino acids.

The CDR3 sequence: CASSLWWLSQPTNYGYTF. CDR3 in DNA: TGTGCCAGCAGTTTATGGTGGCTTTCCCAACCTACTAACTATGGCTACACCTTC. This chain connects TRBV28 to TRBJ1-2; the D is unclear. The CDR3 is 18 amino acids. The V gene lost 0 bases and the J gene lost 0 bases, with 17 bases spanning the gap. Per germline, CDR1 MDHEN and CDR2 SYDVKM.

This chain connects TRBV5-1 to TRBJ1-1, with a weak D call TRBD1 (6 bases). CDR1 is SGHRS, CDR2 YFSETQ, per germline. V lost 4 bases and J 3 bases, leaving 25 bases between the germline ends. The CDR3 spans 18 residues. The CDR3 DNA reads as TGCGCCAGCAGCCCCATAGTTCGTCAGGCCTCAGGGGACACTGAAGCTTTCTTT. Encoded protein: CASSPIVRQASGDTEAFF.

The genes are TRBV7-2 and TRBJ1-4; D is undetermined. CDR1 and CDR2 (germline): SGHTA, FQGNSA. The V end lost 5 bases, the J end lost 3 bases, and 13 bases lay between the germline ends. CDR3 size: 15 residues. CDR3 loop: CASSPSRAANEKLFF. The DNA of the CDR3 is TGTGCCAGCAGCCCTTCGAGAGCCGCTAATGAAAAACTGTTTTTT.

The chain has TRBV20-1 and TRBJ1-1, with D unresolved. The V and J ends lost 6 bases and 4 bases respectively, with 12 bases between them. The CDR3 is made up of 12 amino acids. Germline CDR1 DFQATT, CDR2 SNEGSKA (reference sequence). CDR3 sequence reads: CSALEGITEAFF. The CDR3 coding sequence is TGCAGTGCGTTAGAGGGCATCACTGAAGCTTTCTTT.